What follows are 5 T cell receptor beta chains derived from one specimen sequenced in a study of T cells expressing NK-cell markers. TCRdb re-called the 5' RACE reads and shows each CDR3 protein once, DNA omitted. This table lists roughly 430,000 distinct CDR3 sequences. What was sequenced was blood T cells: a sorted CD56 or NKG2C T cell subset, CD4+ or CD8+ T cells, or bulk PBMC T cells (not recorded which). The source of these receptors is a woman between 18 and 75 years old in good health.

This rearrangement joins TRBV7-8 to TRBJ1-2; TCRdb reports TRBD1, a call that lacks DNA to check it against. Germline assignment: CDR1 SGHVS and CDR2 FQNEAQ. The CDR3 runs to 15 residues. The CDR3 here is CASSYDRDRGYGYTF.

V is TRBV7-8 and J is TRBJ2-5; TCRdb proposes TRBD2, but this gene call is untestable without DNA. The CDR3 covers 17 residues. Germline lookup yields CDR1 SGHVS and CDR2 FQNEAQ. CDR3 residues: CASSLPPWAGGIKTQYF.

The J gene is TRBJ2-1, the V gene TRBV29-1; checking the TCRdb D call of TRBD2 is not possible without DNA. The CDR3 is 11 amino acids. Germline CDR1 SQVTM, CDR2 ANQGSEA. CDR3 loop: CSVREVNEQFF.

This CDR3 reads CASRPLAGVDNEQFF. The chain carries TRBV7-2 and TRBJ2-1; no DNA is available, so the TRBD2 call from TCRdb remains unchecked. The CDR3 consists of 15 residues. CDR1 SGHTA and CDR2 FQGNSA come from the germline V gene.

The CDR3: CASSLWTSGSPNEQFF. The chain is built from TRBV28 and TRBJ2-1; TCRdb picks TRBD2, but there is no DNA to check that call. The CDR3 contains 16 residues. Germline CDR1 and CDR2: MDHEN and SYDVKM.